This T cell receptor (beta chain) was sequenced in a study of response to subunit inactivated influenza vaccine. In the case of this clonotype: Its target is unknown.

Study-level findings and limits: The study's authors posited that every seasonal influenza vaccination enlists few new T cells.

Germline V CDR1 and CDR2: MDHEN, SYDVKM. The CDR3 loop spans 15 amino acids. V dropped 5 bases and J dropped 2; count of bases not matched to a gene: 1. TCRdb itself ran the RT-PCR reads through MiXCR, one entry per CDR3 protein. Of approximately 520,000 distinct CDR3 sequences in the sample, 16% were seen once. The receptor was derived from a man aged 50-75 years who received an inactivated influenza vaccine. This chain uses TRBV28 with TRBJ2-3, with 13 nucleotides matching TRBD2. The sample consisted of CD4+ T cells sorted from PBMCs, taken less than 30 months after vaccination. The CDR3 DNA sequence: TGTGCCAGCAGTACTAGCGGGGGGGACACAGATACGCAGTATTTT. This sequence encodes CASSTSGGDTDTQYF.